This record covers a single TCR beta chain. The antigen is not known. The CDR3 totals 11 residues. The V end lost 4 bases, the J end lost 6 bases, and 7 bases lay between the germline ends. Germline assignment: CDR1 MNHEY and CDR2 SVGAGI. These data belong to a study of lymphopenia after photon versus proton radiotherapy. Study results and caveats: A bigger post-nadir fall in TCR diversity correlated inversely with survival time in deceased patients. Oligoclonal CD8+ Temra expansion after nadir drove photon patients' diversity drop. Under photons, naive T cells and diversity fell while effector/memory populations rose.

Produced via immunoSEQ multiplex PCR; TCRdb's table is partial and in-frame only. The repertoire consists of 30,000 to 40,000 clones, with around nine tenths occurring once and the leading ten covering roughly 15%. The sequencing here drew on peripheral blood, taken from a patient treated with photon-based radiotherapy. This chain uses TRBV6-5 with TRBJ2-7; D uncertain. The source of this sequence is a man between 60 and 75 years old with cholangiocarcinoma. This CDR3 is CASSSGREQYF. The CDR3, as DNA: TGTGCCAGCAGTTCCGGCCGCGAGCAGTACTTC.